One T cell receptor (beta chain) is described in this entry. These data originate in a study of CD8 T cells in Susac syndrome. The germline V and J ends were trimmed by 4 bases and 4 bases, with 10 bases remaining between them. Per the germline V gene, CDR1 is KGHDR and CDR2 is SFDVKD. CDR3 length: 14 residues. RNA was extracted with the RNeasy kit, and a quantity of roughly 0.5 to 1 ug was reverse transcribed using random hexamers. Each CDR3 protein gets one entry after TCRdb re-called the immunoSEQ multiplex PCR reads with MiXCR. Among around 150,000 distinct CDR3 sequences listed, approximately 95% were seen once.

Material for sequencing was CD4+ T cells from PBMCs. V usage is TRBV24-1 and J usage is TRBJ1-5; TRBD1 is a possible D gene (6 bases). This TCR was sampled from a human donor with multiple sclerosis. CDR3 nucleotides: TGTGCCACCAGTGACTACAGGGTAAATCAGCCCCAGCATTTT. Translated: CATSDYRVNQPQHF.